This T cell receptor beta chain was captured by sequencing in a study of Graves' ophthalmopathy and Graves' hyperthyroidism. General study results and limits: A model of 13 signatures distinguished ophthalmopathy from stable hyperthyroidism at roughly 87% sensitivity and nearly 82% specificity. Most clonotypes expanded in thyroid above 0.001 frequency were present in blood too.

The CDR3 consists of 14 residues. The V gene lost 9 bases and the J gene lost 2 bases, with 17 bases spanning the gap. The V gene's germline CDR1 is WNHNN and CDR2 SYGVQD (reference sequence). TCR beta CDR3 regions were amplified from RNA transcripts. First-round RT-PCR used HTBI primers; second-round multiplex PCR followed. TCRdb processed the multiplex PCR reads anew with MiXCR; each CDR3 protein has one entry. The sample comprises over 500,000 distinct CDR3 sequences, 22% of which are singletons, and around 7% rests with the top ten. There are many counts of this clonotype. Its matching antigen is unknown. Each hyperthyroidism patient was newly diagnosed, with under 2 months' duration, and aged 18 to 65.

The sample was peripheral blood. The chain employs TRBV10-1 and TRBJ2-7, with D perhaps matching TRBD1 or TRBD2 (5 bases each). This clonotype originated in a woman between 18 and 29 years old with stable Graves' hyperthyroidism. Some clones in this sample may be carry-over from other donors' samples. The CDR3 protein is CARRGVRETYEQYF. CDR3 nucleotide sequence: TGCGCCAGGAGGGGAGTGAGGGAGACCTACGAGCAGTACTTC.